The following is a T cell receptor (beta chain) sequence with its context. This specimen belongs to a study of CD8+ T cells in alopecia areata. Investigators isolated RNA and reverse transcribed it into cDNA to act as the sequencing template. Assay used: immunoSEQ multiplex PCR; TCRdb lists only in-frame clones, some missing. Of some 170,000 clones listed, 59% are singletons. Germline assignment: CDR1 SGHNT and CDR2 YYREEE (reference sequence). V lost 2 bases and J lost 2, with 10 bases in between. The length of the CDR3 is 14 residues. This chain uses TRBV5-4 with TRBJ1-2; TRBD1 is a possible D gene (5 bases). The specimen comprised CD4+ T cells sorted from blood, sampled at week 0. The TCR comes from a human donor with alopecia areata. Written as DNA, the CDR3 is TGTGCCAGCAGCTTAATGGGACGGAACTATGGCTACACCTTC. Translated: CASSLMGRNYGYTF. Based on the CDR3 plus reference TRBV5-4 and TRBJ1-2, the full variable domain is ETGVTQSPTHLIKTRGQQVTLRCSSQSGHNTVSWYQQALGQGPQFIFQYYREEENGRGNFPPRFSGLQFPNYSSELNVNALELDDSALYLCASSLMGRNYGYTFGSGTRLTVV.